This TCR beta chain is drawn from a study of immune evolution from preneoplasia to lung adenocarcinoma. Broader study findings: From normal lung to invasive adenocarcinoma, top clone frequencies appeared to decrease. Normal lung had highest clonality; later lesions appeared denser, more diverse.

Some clones are missing from TCRdb's copy, which holds only in-frame ones; the method was immunoSEQ multiplex PCR. Of around 3,800 clones listed, around 83% were seen once; the top ten hold 3% to 4%. Comments on this clone: Antigen: not known.

Nucleic acids came from premalignant or tumor cells enriched by macro-dissection. Trimming shortened V by 0 bases and J by 0 bases, and 6 bases separated the two germline ends. The CDR3 consists of 15 residues. CDR1 and CDR2 (germline): MNHEY, SVGAGI. The receptor was derived from a person aged 60 to 70 with lung adenocarcinoma. The sample was FFPE minimally invasive lung adenocarcinoma tissue. This chain joins TRBV6-5 and TRBJ2-4; tentative D call: TRBD1 (5 bases). The CDR3 bases are TGTGCCAGCAGTTACTCTCAGGGAGCCAAAAACATTCAGTACTTC. The encoded protein is CASSYSQGAKNIQYF.